The rows below give T cell receptor beta chains drawn from one sample of a study of blood T cell repertoires in COVID-19. Produced via immunoSEQ multiplex PCR; TCRdb's table is partial and in-frame only. The table shows fewer than 250,000 clones, with around 82% occurring only once. Sequencing was carried out using PBMCs or T cells enriched from blood (not recorded which). The origin of the receptors is a woman aged 35 to 49 with acute COVID-19. CDR3s include the opening cysteine and the closing phenylalanine or tryptophan. A D gene is named only where the DNA matches it firmly. Clone size appears in some rows only: once, few, many, or a class for an expanded clone.

D gene: TRBD1; J gene: TRBJ1-2; V gene: TRBV19; clone size: .; CDR3 protein: CASKWGTEGHYGYTF; CDR3 DNA: TGTGCCAGTAAATGGGGGACAGAGGGCCACTATGGCTACACCTTC
D gene: .; J gene: TRBJ1-1; V gene: TRBV7-2; clone size: .; CDR3 protein: CASSRERNTEAFF; CDR3 DNA: TGTGCCAGCAGCCGAGAACGGAACACTGAAGCTTTCTTT
D gene: TRBD2; J gene: TRBJ2-2; V gene: TRBV7-3; clone size: .; CDR3 protein: CASSSPAGANTGELFF; CDR3 DNA: TGTGCCAGCAGCTCCCCGGCGGGGGCGAACACCGGGGAGCTGTTTTTT
D gene: TRBD2; J gene: TRBJ2-5; V gene: TRBV4-1; clone size: .; CDR3 protein: CASSQGAAGIQETQYF; CDR3 DNA: TGCGCCAGCAGCCAAGGAGCAGCGGGGATACAAGAGACCCAGTACTTC
D gene: TRBD2; J gene: TRBJ2-5; V gene: TRBV5-4; clone size: once; CDR3 protein: CASSPGLAGGRQETQYF; CDR3 DNA: TGTGCCAGCAGCCCCGGACTAGCGGGGGGGCGCCAAGAGACCCAGTACTTC
D gene: .; J gene: TRBJ2-1; V gene: TRBV14; clone size: once; CDR3 protein: CASSQIKEIGDEQFF; CDR3 DNA: TGTGCCAGCAGCCAAATAAAGGAGATAGGGGATGAGCAGTTCTTC
D gene: .; J gene: TRBJ1-2; V gene: TRBV5-4; clone size: .; CDR3 protein: CASSLPGLIGERYGYTF; CDR3 DNA: TGTGCCAGCAGCTTGCCCGGGCTAATCGGGGAACGCTATGGCTACACCTTC
D gene: TRBD2; J gene: TRBJ2-7; V gene: TRBV18; clone size: .; CDR3 protein: CASSSQPGLVYEQYF; CDR3 DNA: TGTGCCAGCTCATCACAACCGGGACTAGTTTACGAGCAGTACTTC
D gene: .; J gene: TRBJ1-3; V gene: TRBV19; clone size: .; CDR3 protein: CARVGRGTGNTIYF; CDR3 DNA: TGTGCCAGGGTGGGGCGGGGTACAGGAAACACCATATATTTT
D gene: TRBD1; J gene: TRBJ1-2; V gene: TRBV2; clone size: many; CDR3 protein: CASGARQGLYGYTF; CDR3 DNA: TGTGCCAGCGGGGCTAGACAGGGTCTCTATGGCTACACCTTC
D gene: TRBD2; J gene: TRBJ2-1; V gene: TRBV24-1; clone size: .; CDR3 protein: CATSDWGLAGDNEQFF; CDR3 DNA: TGTGCCACCAGTGACTGGGGACTAGCGGGTGACAATGAGCAGTTCTTC
D gene: .; J gene: TRBJ1-2; V gene: TRBV19; clone size: .; CDR3 protein: CASTAGGEFYGYTF; CDR3 DNA: TGTGCCAGTACTGCGGGCGGAGAGTTTTATGGCTACACCTTC
D gene: TRBD1; J gene: TRBJ2-4; V gene: TRBV7-8; clone size: .; CDR3 protein: CASSPGQGRSRNIQYF; CDR3 DNA: TGTGCCAGCAGTCCCGGACAGGGGCGAAGTCGGAACATTCAGTACTTC
D gene: .; J gene: TRBJ1-5; V gene: TRBV28; clone size: few; CDR3 protein: CASSLAGSNQPQHF; CDR3 DNA: TGTGCCAGCAGTTTGGCTGGGAGTAATCAGCCCCAGCATTTT
D gene: TRBD1; J gene: TRBJ2-7; V gene: TRBV15; clone size: .; CDR3 protein: CATSPQGRTGDYEQYF; CDR3 DNA: TGTGCCACCAGCCCCCAGGGGAGGACAGGGGATTACGAGCAGTACTTC
D gene: .; J gene: TRBJ1-1; V gene: TRBV7-2; clone size: .; CDR3 protein: CASSLDGLGGEAFF; CDR3 DNA: TGTGCCAGCAGCTTAGACGGTCTAGGGGGTGAGGCTTTCTTT
D gene: TRBD1; J gene: TRBJ1-1; V gene: TRBV5-4; clone size: .; CDR3 protein: CASSFDRGRNTEAFF; CDR3 DNA: TGTGCCAGCAGCTTTGACAGGGGTCGAAACACTGAAGCTTTCTTT
D gene: .; J gene: TRBJ1-1; V gene: TRBV28; clone size: .; CDR3 protein: CASSLQGLNTEAFF; CDR3 DNA: TGTGCCAGCAGTTTACAGGGGTTGAACACTGAAGCTTTCTTT
D gene: TRBD1; J gene: TRBJ1-6; V gene: TRBV5-1; clone size: once; CDR3 protein: CASSREGTGSRSPLHF; CDR3 DNA: TGCGCCAGCAGCAGGGAAGGGACAGGGAGTCGGTCACCCCTCCACTTT
D gene: .; J gene: TRBJ2-2; V gene: TRBV7-2; clone size: .; CDR3 protein: CASSPPSGVGGELFF; CDR3 DNA: TGTGCCAGCAGCCCACCGTCGGGAGTGGGCGGGGAGCTGTTTTTT
D gene: TRBD2; J gene: TRBJ2-1; V gene: TRBV11-1; clone size: .; CDR3 protein: CASSSGTSSYNEQFF; CDR3 DNA: TGTGCCAGCAGCTCCGGGACTAGCTCCTACAATGAGCAGTTCTTC
D gene: .; J gene: TRBJ1-1; V gene: TRBV7-2; clone size: once; CDR3 protein: CASSDGYLGGNTEAFF; CDR3 DNA: TGTGCCAGCAGCGATGGATATCTGGGAGGGAACACTGAAGCTTTCTTT
D gene: .; J gene: TRBJ2-2; V gene: TRBV7-3; clone size: .; CDR3 protein: CASSLYTGELFF; CDR3 DNA: TGTGCCAGCAGCCTGTACACCGGGGAGCTGTTTTTT
D gene: TRBD2; J gene: TRBJ2-3; V gene: TRBV6-2/TRBV6-3; clone size: .; CDR3 protein: CASSPRLAGGTPTDTQYF; CDR3 DNA: TGTGCCAGCAGCCCTAGACTAGCGGGGGGGACGCCCACAGATACGCAGTATTTT
D gene: TRBD1; J gene: TRBJ1-5; V gene: TRBV10-3; clone size: .; CDR3 protein: CAISEMTGDNQPQHF; CDR3 DNA: TGTGCCATCAGTGAGATGACAGGGGACAATCAGCCCCAGCATTTT
D gene: .; J gene: TRBJ1-1; V gene: TRBV11-2; clone size: .; CDR3 protein: CASSLVRGTNTEAFF; CDR3 DNA: TGTGCCAGCAGCTTAGTCCGGGGAACGAACACTGAAGCTTTCTTT